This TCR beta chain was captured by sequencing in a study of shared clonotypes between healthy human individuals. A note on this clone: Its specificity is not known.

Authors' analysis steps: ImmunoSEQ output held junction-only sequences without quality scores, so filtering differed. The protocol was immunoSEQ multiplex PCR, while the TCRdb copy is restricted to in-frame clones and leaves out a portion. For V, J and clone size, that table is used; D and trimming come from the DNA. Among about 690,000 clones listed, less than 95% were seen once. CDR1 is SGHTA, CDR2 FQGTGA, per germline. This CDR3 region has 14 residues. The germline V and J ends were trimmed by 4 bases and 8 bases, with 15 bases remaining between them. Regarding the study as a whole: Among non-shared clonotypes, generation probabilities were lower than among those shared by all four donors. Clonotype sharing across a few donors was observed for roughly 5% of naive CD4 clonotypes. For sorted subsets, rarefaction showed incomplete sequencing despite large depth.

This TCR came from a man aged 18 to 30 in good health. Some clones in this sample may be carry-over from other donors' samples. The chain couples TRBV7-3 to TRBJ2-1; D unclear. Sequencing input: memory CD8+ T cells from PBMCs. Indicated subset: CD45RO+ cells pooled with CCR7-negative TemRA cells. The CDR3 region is CASSSTPYPDEQFF. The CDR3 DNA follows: TGTGCCAGCAGCTCCACCCCTTACCCGGATGAGCAGTTCTTC.